The entry below gives a single T cell receptor (beta chain) sequence along with its context. Its matching antigen is unknown. The sample originates from a study of shared clonotypes between healthy human individuals. In the study overall: The study enrolled a couple of women and a few men aged 18 to 49.

Study-wide results and caveats: Estimated richness was generally greater in naive than memory subsets. A handful of donors showed sharing of around 5% of naive CD4 clonotypes.

Clones were sequenced by immunoSEQ multiplex PCR, and TCRdb holds only the in-frame ones, with some missing. The table has some 300,000 clones, around 70% seen once. The trim removed 7 bases at V and 0 bases at J, leaving 12 bases unmatched. The CDR3 consists of 17 residues. Germline loops: CDR1 WNHNN, CDR2 SYGVQD (reference sequence). Sequenced: memory CD4+ T cells sorted from blood. Noted subset: CD45RA-negative fraction. This chain links TRBV10-1 with TRBJ2-7, with TRBD2 matching over 10 bases. The sequence derives from a young man in good health. This CDR3 is CASKVIIAGGSSYEQYF. In DNA, the CDR3 is TGCGCCAGCAAAGTGATAATAGCGGGAGGTAGCTCCTACGAGCAGTACTTC.